The sequence of this T cell receptor beta chain was determined in a study of control samples from healthy donors and cancer patients. TCRdb's copy holds only in-frame clones and misses some; the assay was immunoSEQ multiplex PCR. The sample carries about 39,000 clones, approximately 82% recorded once. The CDR3 loop spans 14 amino acids. Trimming removed 7 bases at V and 1 base at J, with 13 bases between. The germline V gene has CDR1 MNHEY and CDR2 SVGAGI. The sequenced sample was blood. The chain recombines TRBV6-5 with TRBJ1-1; possibly TRBD1 for D (6 bases). The source is a man aged 60-69 years in good health. Here the CDR3 reads CASTKGGKNTEAFF. DNA for the CDR3: TGTGCCAGCACCAAGGGGGGGAAGAACACTGAAGCTTTCTTT.